Below are 17 T cell receptor beta chains sequenced from a single sample in a study of a mutant IDH1 vaccine in newly diagnosed glioma. TCRdb keeps only in-frame clones here, not all; method: immunoSEQ multiplex PCR. The table shows roughly 51,000 clones, with about 86% occurring only once. Their antigen targets remain unknown. Time point of the sample: week 5, during vaccination. Alongside topical imiquimod, each dose of vaccine comprised 300 ug of mutant IDH1 20-mer peptide. Sequenced material: PBMCs, taken from a glioma patient whose treatment included an IDH1 peptide vaccine. The receptors here all came from a young man with glioma.

This chain connects TRBV7-6 to TRBJ1-1; tentative D call: TRBD1 (5 bases). The CDR3 sequence is 16 residues long. Deletions cut 5 bases from V and 0 bases from J, with 16 bases between. Germline V gives CDR1 SGHVS, CDR2 FNYEAQ. CDR3 sequence: CASSRGVEAMNTEAFF. For the CDR3, the DNA is TGTGCCAGCAGCAGAGGGGTAGAAGCGATGAACACTGAAGCTTTCTTT.

As regards this clone: Other DNA variants within this sample encode the same CDR3. This chain joins TRBV5-1 and TRBJ2-1; D possibly corresponds to TRBD2 (5 bases). V shed 0 bases and J shed 2 bases, with 6 bases lying between them. The CDR3 runs 14 residues. The germline gives CDR1 SGHRS, CDR2 YFSETQ. CDR3 coding DNA: TGCGCCAGCAGCTTGGGAGGGCCCTACAATGAGCAGTTCTTC. Protein sequence: CASSLGGPYNEQFF.

This sequence joins TRBV2 and TRBJ1-5; 9 nucleotides agree with TRBD1. Germline CDR1 SNHLY, CDR2 FYNNEI. The CDR3 has 14 residues. V lost 6 bases, J lost 7 bases, and 7 bases stayed unmatched. This CDR3 is CASSGRDRVQPQHF. The CDR3, as DNA: TGTGCCAGCAGCGGCCGGGACAGGGTCCAGCCCCAGCATTTT.

The chain couples TRBV6-6 to TRBJ2-6; no clear D. The CDR3 spans 15 residues. The germline V gene has CDR1 MNHNY and CDR2 SVGAGI (reference sequence). V was trimmed by 2 bases and J by 0 bases, leaving 5 bases between them. CDR3 DNA: TGTGCCAGCAGTTACGAATACTCTGGGGCCAACGTCCTGACTTTC. Translated, it gives CASSYEYSGANVLTF.

V is TRBV6-5 and J is TRBJ1-1; D uncertain. Germline CDR1 MNHEY, CDR2 SVGAGI. This CDR3 contains 15 residues. The V end was cut by 8 bases, the J end by 0 bases, with 16 bases between. This chain's CDR3 is CASYPEYRLNTEAFF. The CDR3 DNA sequence: TGTGCCAGCTACCCGGAATACAGATTGAACACTGAAGCTTTCTTT.

V usage is TRBV28 and J usage is TRBJ1-5; the D gene is possibly TRBD1 (6 bases). Germline-derived CDR1 and CDR2 are MDHEN and SYDVKM. V was cut by 4 bases and J by 0 bases, with 10 bases left in between. This CDR3 has 15 residues. CDR3 DNA: TGTGCCAGCAGTTGGGACAACTATAGCAATCAGCCCCAGCATTTT. It yields the protein CASSWDNYSNQPQHF.

The genes are TRBV5-4 and TRBJ2-5; the match to TRBD2 covers 14 bases. This CDR3 spans 16 amino acids. The germline gives CDR1 SGHNT, CDR2 YYREEE (reference sequence). Trimming at V came to 0 bases and at J to 7 bases, leaving 5 bases not matched to a gene. CDR3 loop: CASSLEGTSGGVTQYF. CDR3 nucleotides: TGTGCCAGCAGCTTGGAGGGGACTAGCGGGGGCGTGACCCAGTACTTC.

CDR3 region: CASSFGTVPGQPQHF. The CDR3 bases are TGTGCCAGCAGCTTCGGGACAGTCCCCGGACAGCCCCAGCATTTT. This chain links TRBV4-2 with TRBJ1-5; 7 nucleotides align to TRBD1. The CDR3 totals 15 residues. CDR1 LGHNA and CDR2 YNFKEQ come from the germline V gene. After removal of 5 bases from V and 7 bases from J, the junction contained 11 bases not matched to a gene.

This chain uses TRBV19 with TRBJ1-5, with D possibly TRBD1 on 5 matching bases. Germline-derived CDR1 and CDR2 are LNHDA and SQIVND (reference sequence). The ends were cut back, 3 bases at V and 3 bases at J, with 9 bases in the middle. The CDR3 covers 14 residues. In DNA form, the CDR3 reads TGTGCCAGTAGTATCTTAGGGGACAATCAGCCCCAGCATTTT. The encoded protein is CASSILGDNQPQHF.

This chain links TRBV6-6 with TRBJ1-5; D unclear. The V gene's germline CDR1 is MNHNY and CDR2 SVGAGI (reference sequence). This CDR3 has 15 residues. Between the trimmed V and J ends, which lost 2 bases and 0 bases, there was a span of 8 bases. This CDR3 reads CASSYPGYSNQPQHF. Here the CDR3 DNA reads TGTGCCAGCAGTTACCCGGGCTATAGCAATCAGCCCCAGCATTTT.

The chain links TRBV9 to TRBJ1-1, with 8 positions matching TRBD1. The CDR3 covers 15 residues. The germline CDR1 and CDR2 sequences are SGDLS and YYNGEE. Trimming at V came to 3 bases and at J to 7 bases, leaving 11 bases not matched to a gene. The DNA of the CDR3 is TGTGCCAGCAGCGCCCGGACAGGGTCCCCCGATGAAGCTTTCTTT. Translated: CASSARTGSPDEAFF. Full variable domain (missing parts from reference TRBV9 and TRBJ1-1): DSGVTQTPKHLITATGQRVTLRCSPRSGDLSVYWYQQSLDQGLQFLIQYYNGEERAKGNILERFSAQQFPDLHSELNLSSLELGDSALYFCASSARTGSPDEAFFGQGTRLTVV.

This sequence joins TRBV13 and TRBJ2-7; D is perhaps TRBD1 or TRBD2 (7 bases each). This CDR3 has 15 amino acids. Germline V gene lookup returns CDR1 PRHDT and CDR2 FYEKMQ (reference sequence). Between the trimmed V and J ends, which lost 4 bases and 3 bases, there was a span of 16 bases. CDR3 nucleotide sequence: TGTGCCAGCAGCTCTCAGGGGGGGCCCTACTACGAGCAGTACTTC. Amino acid sequence: CASSSQGGPYYEQYF.

This chain links TRBV18 with TRBJ1-1, with TRBD1 matching 9 bases. The ends lost 5 bases at V and 1 base at J; junction bases unmatched: 5. Per germline, CDR1 KGHSH and CDR2 LQKENI. This CDR3 contains 15 residues. The chain's CDR3 is CASSASTGGNTEAFF. As DNA, the CDR3 is TGTGCCAGCTCAGCCTCGACAGGGGGGAACACTGAAGCTTTCTTT.

This chain uses TRBV5-1 with TRBJ1-2; 7 nucleotides match TRBD1. This CDR3 has 16 residues. Trimming removed 4 bases from V and 2 bases from J; junction bases left unmatched: 11. CDR1 is SGHRS and CDR2 is YFSETQ in the germline V gene. The CDR3 DNA follows: TGCGCCAGCAGCCTGGGGACAGTTCAACTCAACTATGGCTACACCTTC. Residues: CASSLGTVQLNYGYTF. Drawing the rest from reference TRBV5-1 and TRBJ1-2, the complete variable domain is KAGVTQTPRYLIKTRGQQVTLSCSPISGHRSVSWYQQTPGQGLQFLFEYFSETQRNKGNFPGRFSGRQFSNSRSEMNVSTLELGDSALYLCASSLGTVQLNYGYTFGSGTRLTVV.

The chain recombines TRBV7-2 with TRBJ1-5, with a tentative D call TRBD1 (5 bases). The CDR3 runs 16 residues. Trimming pared 5 bases from V and 0 bases from J, leaving 14 bases between. Germline V gene lookup returns CDR1 SGHTA and CDR2 FQGNSA. Written as DNA, the CDR3 is TGTGCCAGCAGCCTTTGGGGGGGAAGTAGCAATCAGCCCCAGCATTTT. This codes for CASSLWGGSSNQPQHF.

The J gene is TRBJ1-4, the V gene TRBV18; 7 bases align to TRBD1. The CDR3 spans 17 residues. After removal of 3 bases from V and 8 bases from J, the junction contained 15 bases not matched to a gene. Germline lookup yields CDR1 KGHSH and CDR2 LQKENI. The CDR3 loop is CASSPGQPIRRNEKLFF. CDR3 nucleotides: TGTGCCAGCTCACCGGGACAGCCAATTCGGCGCAACGAAAAACTGTTTTTT.

This chain uses TRBV4-1 with TRBJ1-3; 7 nucleotides agree with TRBD1. This CDR3 has 16 amino acids. Trimming cost V 4 bases and J 0 bases; bases outside gene matches: 6. Germline lookup yields CDR1 MGHRA and CDR2 YSYEKL. For the CDR3, the DNA is TGCGCCAGCAGCCCCGGCGACAGGGTCTCTGGAAACACCATATATTTT. Translated: CASSPGDRVSGNTIYF.